This T cell receptor beta chain was retrieved from a study of OX40 agonist ivuxolimab in advanced cancers. Sequencing was performed with immunoSEQ multiplex PCR; in TCRdb, only in-frame clones are kept and a portion is missing. The sample records 45,000 to 65,000 clones, 88% being singletons. This clone was seen a handful of times. The germline V and J ends were trimmed by 5 bases and 0 bases, with 15 bases remaining between them. The CDR3 length is 16 residues. CDR1 SGHRS and CDR2 YFSETQ come from the germline V gene. The sample consisted of CD4+ or CD8+ T cells sorted from blood, taken in a trial of the OX40 agonist ivuxolimab. The source is an adult with an advanced solid tumor such as melanoma, head and neck, liver or kidney cancer. This chain joins TRBV5-1 and TRBJ2-1, with D perhaps TRBD2 (5 bases). DNA of the CDR3: TGCGCCAGCAGTCCGTCGGGGATAAGCTCCTACAATGAGCAGTTCTTC. Its protein is CASSPSGISSYNEQFF. The full variable domain, with the rest looked up from reference TRBV5-1 and TRBJ2-1, is KAGVTQTPRYLIKTRGQQVTLSCSPISGHRSVSWYQQTPGQGLQFLFEYFSETQRNKGNFPGRFSGRQFSNSRSEMNVSTLELGDSALYLCASSPSGISSYNEQFFGPGTRLTVL.